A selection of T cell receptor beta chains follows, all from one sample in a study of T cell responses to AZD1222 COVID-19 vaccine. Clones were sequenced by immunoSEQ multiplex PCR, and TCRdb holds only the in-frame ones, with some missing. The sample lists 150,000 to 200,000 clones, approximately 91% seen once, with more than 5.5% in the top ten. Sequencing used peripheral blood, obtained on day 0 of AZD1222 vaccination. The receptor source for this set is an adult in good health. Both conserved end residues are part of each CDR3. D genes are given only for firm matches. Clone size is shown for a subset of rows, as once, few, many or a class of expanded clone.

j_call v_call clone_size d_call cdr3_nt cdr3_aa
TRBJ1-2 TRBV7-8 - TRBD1 TGTGCCAGCAGCTTAGAAGGCAGGGGGCAGGACTATGGCTACACCTTC CASSLEGRGQDYGYTF
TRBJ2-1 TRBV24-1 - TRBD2 TGTGCCACCAGTGGCGGACTAGCGGGCACCTACAATGAGCAGTTCTTC CATSGGLAGTYNEQFF
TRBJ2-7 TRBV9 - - TGTGCCAGCAGCGTAGCAACGGGGTCCTACGAGCAGTACTTC CASSVATGSYEQYF
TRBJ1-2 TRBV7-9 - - TGTGCCAGCAGCCCTGGCTATGGCTACACCTTC CASSPGYGYTF
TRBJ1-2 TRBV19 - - TGTGCCAGTAGTATACCGGCACCCAGTTCGTCCTATGGCTACACCTTC CASSIPAPSSSYGYTF
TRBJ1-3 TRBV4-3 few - TGCGCCAGCAGCCAAGAACTAGGCAGGGAGAATTCTGGAAACACCATATATTTT CASSQELGRENSGNTIYF
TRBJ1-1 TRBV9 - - TGTGCCAGCAGCTCGGACTTGGCCACTGAAGCTTTCTTT CASSSDLATEAFF
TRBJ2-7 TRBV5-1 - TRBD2 TGCGCCAGCAGCCCGGGACTAGCGGTTTCCTACGAGCAGTACTTC CASSPGLAVSYEQYF
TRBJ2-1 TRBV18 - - TGTGCCAGCTCTTGGGGGACCACTGTTATCCTTTCTGAGCAGTTCTTC CASSWGTTVILSEQFF
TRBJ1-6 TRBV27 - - TGTGCCAGCAACCGGGGCACTAATTCACCCCTCCACTTT CASNRGTNSPLHF
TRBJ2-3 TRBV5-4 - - TGTGCCAGCAGACGCCAACAGGGTAGCACAGATACGCAGTATTTT CASRRQQGSTDTQYF
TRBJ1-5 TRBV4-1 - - TGCGCCAGCAGCCAAGTGGGGCGCGGAAGGCAGGGCAATCAGCCCCAGCATTTT CASSQVGRGRQGNQPQHF
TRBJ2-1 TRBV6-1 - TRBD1 TGTGCCAGCAGTGCACGTGGGGGACAGGCCTCCTACAATGAGCAGTTCTTC CASSARGGQASYNEQFF
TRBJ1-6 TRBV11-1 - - TGTGCCAGCAGCTTGGGCTGGGAGAATTCACCCCTCCACTTT CASSLGWENSPLHF
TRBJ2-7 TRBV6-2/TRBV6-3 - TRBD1 TGTGCCAGCAGTTTACGGAGGACGACAGGGGCCAGGGATTACGAGCAGTACTTC CASSLRRTTGARDYEQYF
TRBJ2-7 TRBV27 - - TGTGCCAGCAGGCTGGACAACCTCTCCTACGAGCAGTACTTC CASRLDNLSYEQYF
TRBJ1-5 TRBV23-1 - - TGCGCCAGCACCCCTGACCCATCCGGGGAGGGTCAGCCCCAGCATTTT CASTPDPSGEGQPQHF
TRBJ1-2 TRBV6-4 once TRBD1 TGTGCCAGCAGTGACCGGACAGGGACAGGGGGACATGGCTACACCTTC CASSDRTGTGGHGYTF
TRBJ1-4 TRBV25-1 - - TGTGCCAGCAGTGAATACCTTGGGAGTAATGAAAAACTGTTTTTT CASSEYLGSNEKLFF
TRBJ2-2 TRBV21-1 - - TGTGCCAGCCACCTCGCCAATGGAACCGGGGAGCTGTTTTTT CASHLANGTGELFF
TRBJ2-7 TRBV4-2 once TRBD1 TGTGCCAGCAGCCAAGTTGGACAGGGGGACGAGCAGTACTTC CASSQVGQGDEQYF
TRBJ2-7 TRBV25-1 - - TGTGCCAGCAGTCCCCGCGGACTCTCCTACGAGCAGTACTTC CASSPRGLSYEQYF
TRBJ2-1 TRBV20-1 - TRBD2 TGCAGTGCTAGAATGGCTAGCGGTGGCTTCTTC CSARMASGGFF
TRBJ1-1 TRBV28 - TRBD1 TGTGCCAGCAGTTCCACAGGGGGCAGCGCTGAAGCTTTCTTT CASSSTGGSAEAFF
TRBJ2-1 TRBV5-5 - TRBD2 TGTGCCAGCAGCTTGGGACTAGCGGGAGTTTCCTACAATGAGCAGTTCTTC CASSLGLAGVSYNEQFF
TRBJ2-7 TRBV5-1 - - TGCGCCAGCAGCTTGGGCCCCCCTTTCGAGCAGTACTTC CASSLGPPFEQYF
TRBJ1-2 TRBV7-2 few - TGTGCCAGCAGCTTAGGTAACACTGACTATGGCTACACCTTC CASSLGNTDYGYTF
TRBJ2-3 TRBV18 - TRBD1 TGTGCCACGTCACTGGACAGGGGAGGCACAGATACGCAGTATTTT CATSLDRGGTDTQYF
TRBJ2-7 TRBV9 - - TGTGCCAGCAGCGAATCCGGGGTCTCCTACGAGCAGTACTTC CASSESGVSYEQYF
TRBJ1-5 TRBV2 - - TGTGCCAGCAGAACAGAGGGCAATCAGCCCCAGCATTTT CASRTEGNQPQHF
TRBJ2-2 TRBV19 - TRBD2 TGTGCCAGTATTCGGAAAGCGGGGGTGCGGGAGCTGTTTTTT CASIRKAGVRELFF
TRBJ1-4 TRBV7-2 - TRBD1 TGTGCCAGCAGCTTGACAGGGACACCAACTAATGAAAAACTGTTTTTT CASSLTGTPTNEKLFF
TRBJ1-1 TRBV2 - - TGTGCCAGCAGTGATTGGACAGCGGACACTGAAGCTTTCTTT CASSDWTADTEAFF
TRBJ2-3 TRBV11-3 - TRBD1 TGTGCCAGTCGGGACAGGGGAACAGATACGCAGTATTTT CASRDRGTDTQYF
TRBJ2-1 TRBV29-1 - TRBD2 TGCAGCGTTGAAGGGGTGGCTAGCGGGGGGCAAAGCTCCTACAATGAGCAGTTCTTC CSVEGVASGGQSSYNEQFF
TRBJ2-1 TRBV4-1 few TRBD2 TGCGCCAGCAGCCAAGTGTCTAGCGGGAGCCTCAATGAGCAGTTCTTC CASSQVSSGSLNEQFF
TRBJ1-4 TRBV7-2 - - TGTGCCAGCAGCTTCGGGCATAAAAATGAAAAACTGTTTTTT CASSFGHKNEKLFF
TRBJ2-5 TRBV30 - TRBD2 TGTGCCTGGACGGGAGGAGGAGAGACCCAGTACTTC CAWTGGGETQYF
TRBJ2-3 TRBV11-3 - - TGTGCCAGCAGCCAGCGCGGCCTCAGCACAGATACGCAGTATTTT CASSQRGLSTDTQYF
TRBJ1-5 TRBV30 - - TGTGCCTGGAGTCGAGGAGAACATCAGCCCCAGCATTTT CAWSRGEHQPQHF
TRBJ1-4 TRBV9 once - TGTGCCAGCAGCGTAGGTGGGAGGGCTTTCGAAAAACTGTTTTTT CASSVGGRAFEKLFF
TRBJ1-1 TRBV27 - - TGTGCCAGCAGTTTATTCGGGGGAGTGGAGGACACTGAAGCTTTCTTT CASSLFGGVEDTEAFF
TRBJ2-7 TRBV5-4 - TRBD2 TGTGCCAGCAGCCCTAGCGGGCCTCAGGGCGAGCAGTACTTC CASSPSGPQGEQYF
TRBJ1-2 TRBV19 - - TGTGCCAGTAATACCCCGAACTATGGCTACACCTTC CASNTPNYGYTF
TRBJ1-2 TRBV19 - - TGTGCCAGTAGTATTGGACACGTCGATGGCTACACCTTC CASSIGHVDGYTF
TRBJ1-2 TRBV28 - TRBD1 TGTGCCAGCAGTTTAATAACCCACAGGGGAGGAAGGGGCTACACCTTC CASSLITHRGGRGYTF